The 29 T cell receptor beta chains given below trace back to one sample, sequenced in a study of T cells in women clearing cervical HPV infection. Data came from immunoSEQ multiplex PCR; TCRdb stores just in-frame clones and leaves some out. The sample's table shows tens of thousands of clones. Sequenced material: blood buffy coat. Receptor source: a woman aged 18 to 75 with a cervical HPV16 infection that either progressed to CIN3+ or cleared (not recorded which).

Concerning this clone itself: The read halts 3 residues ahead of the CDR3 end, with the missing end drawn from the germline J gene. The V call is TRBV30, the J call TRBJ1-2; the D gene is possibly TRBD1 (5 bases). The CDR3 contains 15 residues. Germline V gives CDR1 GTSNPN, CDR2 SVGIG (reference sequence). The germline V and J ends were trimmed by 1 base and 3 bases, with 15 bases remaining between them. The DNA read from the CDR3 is TGTGCCTGGAGTGCTACAGGAAGGAGGGACTATGGC. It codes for CAWSATGRRDYG. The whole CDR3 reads CAWSATGRRDYGYTF.

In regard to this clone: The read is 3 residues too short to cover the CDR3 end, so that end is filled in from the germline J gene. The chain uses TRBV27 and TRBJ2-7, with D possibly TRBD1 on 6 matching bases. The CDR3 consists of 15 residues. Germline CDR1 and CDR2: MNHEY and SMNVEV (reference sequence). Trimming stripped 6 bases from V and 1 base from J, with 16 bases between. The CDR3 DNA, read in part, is TGTGCCAGCAGCCCCTTGAGGGGGAATTCCTACGAG. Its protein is CASSPLRGNSYE. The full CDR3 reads CASSPLRGNSYEQYF.

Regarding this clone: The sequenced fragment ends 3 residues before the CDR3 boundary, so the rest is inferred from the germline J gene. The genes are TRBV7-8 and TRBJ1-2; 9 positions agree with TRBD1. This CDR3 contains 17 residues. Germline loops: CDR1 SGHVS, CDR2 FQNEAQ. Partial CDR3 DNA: TGTGCCAGCAGCTTAATCCCGGGGACAGGGTTGGTCCGCGGC. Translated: CASSLIPGTGLVRG. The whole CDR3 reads CASSLIPGTGLVRGYTF.

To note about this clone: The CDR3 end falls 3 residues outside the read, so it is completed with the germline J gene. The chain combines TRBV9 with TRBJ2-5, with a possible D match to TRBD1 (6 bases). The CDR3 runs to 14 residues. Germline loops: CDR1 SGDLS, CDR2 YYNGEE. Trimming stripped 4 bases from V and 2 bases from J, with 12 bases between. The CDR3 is CASSSGQLQETQYF. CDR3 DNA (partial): TGTGCCAGCAGCTCCGGACAGCTTCAAGAGACC.

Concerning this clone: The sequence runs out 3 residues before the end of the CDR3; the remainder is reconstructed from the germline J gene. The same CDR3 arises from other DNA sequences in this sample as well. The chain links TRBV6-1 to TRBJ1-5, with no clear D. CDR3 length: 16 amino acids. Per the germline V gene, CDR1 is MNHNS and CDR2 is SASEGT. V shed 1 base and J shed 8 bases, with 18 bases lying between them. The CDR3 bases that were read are TGTGCCAGCAGTGAAGGGGAGTTTGGCTTCGGGGAGCCC. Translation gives CASSEGEFGFGEP. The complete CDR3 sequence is CASSEGEFGFGEPQHF.

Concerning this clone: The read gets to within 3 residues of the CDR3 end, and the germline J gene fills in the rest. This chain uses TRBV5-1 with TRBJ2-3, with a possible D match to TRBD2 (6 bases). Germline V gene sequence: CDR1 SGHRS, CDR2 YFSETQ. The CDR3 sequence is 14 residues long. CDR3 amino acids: CASSLIPGDQPQYF. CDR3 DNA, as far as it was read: TGCGCCAGCAGCTTGATCCCGGGGGATCAGCCG.

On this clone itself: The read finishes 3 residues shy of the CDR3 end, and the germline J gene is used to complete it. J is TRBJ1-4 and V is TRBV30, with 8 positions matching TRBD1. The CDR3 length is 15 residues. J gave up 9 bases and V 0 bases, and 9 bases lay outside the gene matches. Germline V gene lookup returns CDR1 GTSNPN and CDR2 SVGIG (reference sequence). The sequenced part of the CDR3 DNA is TGTGCCTGGAGTGTAATTGGACAGGGAAGGAAAAAA. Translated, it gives CAWSVIGQGRKK. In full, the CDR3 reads CAWSVIGQGRKKLFF.

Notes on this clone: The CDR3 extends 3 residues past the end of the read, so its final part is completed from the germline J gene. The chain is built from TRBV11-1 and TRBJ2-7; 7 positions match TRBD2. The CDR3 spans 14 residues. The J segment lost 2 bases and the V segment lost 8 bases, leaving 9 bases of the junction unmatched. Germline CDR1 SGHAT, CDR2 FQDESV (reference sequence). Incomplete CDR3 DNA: TGTGCCAGCGGGGAAGGGACTAAAACCTACGAG. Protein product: CASGEGTKTYE. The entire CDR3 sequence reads CASGEGTKTYEQYF. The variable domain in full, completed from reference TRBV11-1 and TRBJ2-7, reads EAEVAQSPRYKITEKSQAVAFWCDPISGHATLYWYRQILGQGPELLVQFQDESVVDDSQLPKDRFSAERLKGVDSTLKIQPAELGDSAMYLCASGEGTKTYEQYFGPGTRLTVT.

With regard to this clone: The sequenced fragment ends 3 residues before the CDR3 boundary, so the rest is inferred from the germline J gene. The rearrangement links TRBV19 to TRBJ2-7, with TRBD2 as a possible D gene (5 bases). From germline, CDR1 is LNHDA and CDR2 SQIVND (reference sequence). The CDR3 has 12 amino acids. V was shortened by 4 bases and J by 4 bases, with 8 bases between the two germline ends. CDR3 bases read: TGTGCCAGTAGTAGATCGGGGTACGAG. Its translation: CASSRSGYE. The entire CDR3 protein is CASSRSGYEQYF.

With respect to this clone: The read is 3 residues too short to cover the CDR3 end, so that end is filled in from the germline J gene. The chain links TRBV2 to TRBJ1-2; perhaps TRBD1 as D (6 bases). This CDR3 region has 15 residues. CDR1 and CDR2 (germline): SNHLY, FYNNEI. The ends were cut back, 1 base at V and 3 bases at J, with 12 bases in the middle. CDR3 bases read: TGTGCCAGCAGTGAAGGACAGGAAGCATACTATGGC. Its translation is CASSEGQEAYYG. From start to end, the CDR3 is CASSEGQEAYYGYTF.

This chain's CDR3 is CASTPQGGSFYEQYF. The covered CDR3 bases are TGTGCCAGCACTCCACAGGGCGGGAGTTTCTACGAG. The rearrangement uses TRBV7-2 and TRBJ2-7, with D tentatively TRBD2 (7 bases). Sequencing ends 3 residues short of the CDR3 end; the germline J gene provides the rest. Germline V CDR1 and CDR2: SGHTA, FQGNSA. The V gene lost 7 bases and the J gene lost 3 bases, with 19 bases spanning the gap. The length of the CDR3 is 15 residues.

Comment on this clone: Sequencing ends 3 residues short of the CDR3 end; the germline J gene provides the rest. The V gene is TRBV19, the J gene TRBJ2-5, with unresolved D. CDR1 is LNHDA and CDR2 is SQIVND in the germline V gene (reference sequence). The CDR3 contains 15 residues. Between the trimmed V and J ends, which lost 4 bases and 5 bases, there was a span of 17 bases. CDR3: CASSTAVLGGETQYF. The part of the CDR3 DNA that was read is TGTGCCAGTAGTACGGCGGTTTTAGGTGGGGAGACC.

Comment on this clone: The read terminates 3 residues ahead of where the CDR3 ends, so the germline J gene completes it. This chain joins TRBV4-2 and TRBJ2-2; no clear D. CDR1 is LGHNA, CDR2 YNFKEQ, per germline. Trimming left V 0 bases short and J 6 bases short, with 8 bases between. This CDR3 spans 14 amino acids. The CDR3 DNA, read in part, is TGTGCCAGCAGCCAAGATAGTTCGCCCGGGGAG. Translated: CASSQDSSPGE. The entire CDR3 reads CASSQDSSPGELFF.

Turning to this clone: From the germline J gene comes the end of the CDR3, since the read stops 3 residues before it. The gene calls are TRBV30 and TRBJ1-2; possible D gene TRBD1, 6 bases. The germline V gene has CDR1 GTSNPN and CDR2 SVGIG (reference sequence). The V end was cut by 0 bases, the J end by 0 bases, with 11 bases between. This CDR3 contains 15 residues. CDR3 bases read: TGTGCCTGGAGTGTTGACAGGCGCTCTAACTATGGC. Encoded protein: CAWSVDRRSNYG. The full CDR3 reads CAWSVDRRSNYGYTF.

This CDR3 is CASSTSGAQYF. The sequenced CDR3 bases are TGTGCCAGTAGTACTTCGGGGGCG. This chain uses TRBV19 with TRBJ2-3; D may be TRBD2 (6 bases). From the germline J gene comes the end of the CDR3, since the read stops 3 residues before it. From germline, CDR1 is LNHDA and CDR2 SQIVND (reference sequence). The CDR3 has 11 amino acids.

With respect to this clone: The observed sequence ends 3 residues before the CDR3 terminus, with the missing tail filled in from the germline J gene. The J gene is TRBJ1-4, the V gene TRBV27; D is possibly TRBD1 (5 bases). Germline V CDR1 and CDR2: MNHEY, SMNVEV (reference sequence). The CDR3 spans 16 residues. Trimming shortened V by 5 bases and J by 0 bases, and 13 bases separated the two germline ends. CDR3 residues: CASSPGDSATNEKLFF. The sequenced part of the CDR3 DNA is TGTGCCAGCAGTCCGGGAGACAGTGCAACTAATGAAAAA.

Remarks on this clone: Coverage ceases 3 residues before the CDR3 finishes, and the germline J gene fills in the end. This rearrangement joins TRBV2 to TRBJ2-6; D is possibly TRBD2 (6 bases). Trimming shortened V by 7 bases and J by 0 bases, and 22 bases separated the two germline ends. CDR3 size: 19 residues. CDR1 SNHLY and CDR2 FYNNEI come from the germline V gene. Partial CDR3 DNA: TGTGCCAGCACCTATGCCCGGACTAACCTCTTCTCTGGGGCCAACGTC. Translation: CASTYARTNLFSGANV. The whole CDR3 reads CASTYARTNLFSGANVLTF. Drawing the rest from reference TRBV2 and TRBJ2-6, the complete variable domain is EPEVTQTPSHQVTQMGQEVILRCVPISNHLYFYWYRQILGQKVEFLVSFYNNEISEKSEIFDDQFSVERPDGSNFTLKIRSTKLEDSAMYFCASTYARTNLFSGANVLTFGAGSRLTVL.

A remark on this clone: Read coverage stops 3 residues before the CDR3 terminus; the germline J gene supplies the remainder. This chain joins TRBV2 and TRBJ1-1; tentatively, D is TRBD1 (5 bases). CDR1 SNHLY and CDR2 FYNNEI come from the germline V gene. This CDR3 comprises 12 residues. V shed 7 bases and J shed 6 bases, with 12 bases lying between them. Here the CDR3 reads CASIREGAEAFF. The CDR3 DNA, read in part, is TGTGCCAGCATCAGGGAAGGCGCTGAA.

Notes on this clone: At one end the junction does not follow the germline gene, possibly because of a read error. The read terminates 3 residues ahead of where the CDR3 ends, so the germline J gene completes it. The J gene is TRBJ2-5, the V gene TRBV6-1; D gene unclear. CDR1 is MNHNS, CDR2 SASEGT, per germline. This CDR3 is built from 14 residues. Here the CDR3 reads CASSEAQFTETQYF. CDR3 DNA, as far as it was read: TGTGCCAGCAGCGAAGCTCAGTTCACGGAGACC.

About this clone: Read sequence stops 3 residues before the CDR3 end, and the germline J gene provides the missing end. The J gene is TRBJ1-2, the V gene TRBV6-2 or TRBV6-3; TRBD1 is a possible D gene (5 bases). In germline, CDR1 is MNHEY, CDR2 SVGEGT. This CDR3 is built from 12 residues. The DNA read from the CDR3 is TGTGCCAGCAGGTCCGGGACTAGGGGC. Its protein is CASRSGTRG. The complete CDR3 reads CASRSGTRGYTF.

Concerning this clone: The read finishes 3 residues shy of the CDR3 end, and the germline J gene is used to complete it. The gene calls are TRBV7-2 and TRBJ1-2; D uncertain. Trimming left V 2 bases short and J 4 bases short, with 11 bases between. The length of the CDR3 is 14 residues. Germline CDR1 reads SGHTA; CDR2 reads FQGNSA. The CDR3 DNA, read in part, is TGTGCCAGCAGCTTACTTCGGCAGGCCTATGGC. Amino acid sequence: CASSLLRQAYG. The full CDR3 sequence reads CASSLLRQAYGYTF. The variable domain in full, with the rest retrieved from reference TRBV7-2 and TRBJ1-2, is GAGVSQSPSNKVTEKGKDVELRCDPISGHTALYWYRQSLGQGLEFLIYFQGNSAPDKSGLPSDRFSAERTGGSVSTLTIQRTQQEDSAVYLCASSLLRQAYGYTFGSGTRLTVV.

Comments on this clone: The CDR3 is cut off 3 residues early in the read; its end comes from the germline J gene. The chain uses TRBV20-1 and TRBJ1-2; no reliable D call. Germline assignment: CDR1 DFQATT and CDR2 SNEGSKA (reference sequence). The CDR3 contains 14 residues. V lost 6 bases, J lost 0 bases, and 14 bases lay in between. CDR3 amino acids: CSASRLAANYGYTF. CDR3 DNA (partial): TGCAGTGCCTCTCGGCTAGCGGCTAACTATGGC.

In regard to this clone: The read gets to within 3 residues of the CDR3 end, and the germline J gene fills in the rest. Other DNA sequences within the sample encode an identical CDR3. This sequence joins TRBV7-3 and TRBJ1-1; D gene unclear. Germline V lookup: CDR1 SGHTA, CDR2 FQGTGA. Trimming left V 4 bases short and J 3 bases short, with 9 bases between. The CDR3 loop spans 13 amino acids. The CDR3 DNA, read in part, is TGTGCCAGCAGCTCTACAGCAGACACTGAA. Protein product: CASSSTADTE. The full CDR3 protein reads CASSSTADTEAFF.

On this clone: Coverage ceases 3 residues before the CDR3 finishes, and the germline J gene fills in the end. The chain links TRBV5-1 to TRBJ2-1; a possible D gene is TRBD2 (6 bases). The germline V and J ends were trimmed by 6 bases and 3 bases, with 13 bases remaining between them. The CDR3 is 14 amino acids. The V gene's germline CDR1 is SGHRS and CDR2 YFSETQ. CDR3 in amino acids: CASTATDYYNEQFF. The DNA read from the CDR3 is TGCGCCAGCACCGCTACGGACTACTACAATGAG.

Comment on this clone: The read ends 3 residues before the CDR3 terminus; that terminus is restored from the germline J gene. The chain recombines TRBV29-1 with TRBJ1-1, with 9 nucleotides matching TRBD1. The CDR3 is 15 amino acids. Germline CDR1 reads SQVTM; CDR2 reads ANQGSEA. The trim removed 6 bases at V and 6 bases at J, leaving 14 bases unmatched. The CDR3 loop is CSVIPYATGGPEAFF. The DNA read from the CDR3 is TGCAGCGTCATTCCCTATGCGACAGGGGGGCCTGAA.

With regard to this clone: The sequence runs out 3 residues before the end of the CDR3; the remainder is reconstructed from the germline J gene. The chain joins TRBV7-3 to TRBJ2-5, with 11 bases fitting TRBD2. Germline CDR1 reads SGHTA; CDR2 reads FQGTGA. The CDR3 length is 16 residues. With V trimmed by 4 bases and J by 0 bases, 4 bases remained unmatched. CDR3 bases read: TGTGCCAGCAGCTCGGGACTAGCGGTAGACCAAGAGACC. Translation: CASSSGLAVDQET. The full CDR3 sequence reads CASSSGLAVDQETQYF. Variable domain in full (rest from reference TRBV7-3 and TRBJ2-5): GAGVSQTPSNKVTEKGKYVELRCDPISGHTALYWYRQSLGQGPEFLIYFQGTGAADDSGLPNDRFFAVRPEGSVSTLKIQRTERGDSAVYLCASSSGLAVDQETQYFGPGTRLLVL.

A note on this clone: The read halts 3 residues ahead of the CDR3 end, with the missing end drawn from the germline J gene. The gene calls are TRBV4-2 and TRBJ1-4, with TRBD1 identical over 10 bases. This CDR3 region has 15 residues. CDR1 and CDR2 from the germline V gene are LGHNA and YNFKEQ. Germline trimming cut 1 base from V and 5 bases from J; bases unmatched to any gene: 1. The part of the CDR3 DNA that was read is TGTGCCAGCAGCCAAGTGGACAGGGGGAATGAAAAA. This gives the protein CASSQVDRGNEK. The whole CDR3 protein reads CASSQVDRGNEKLFF.

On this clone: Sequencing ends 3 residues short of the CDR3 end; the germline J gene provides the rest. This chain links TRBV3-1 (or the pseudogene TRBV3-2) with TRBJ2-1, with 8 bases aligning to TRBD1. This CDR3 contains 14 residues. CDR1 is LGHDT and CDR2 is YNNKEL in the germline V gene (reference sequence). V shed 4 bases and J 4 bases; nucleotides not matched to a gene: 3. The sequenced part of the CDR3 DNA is TGTGCCAGCAGCCTCCGGACAGGGTACAATGAG. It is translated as CASSLRTGYNE. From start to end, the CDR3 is CASSLRTGYNEQFF.

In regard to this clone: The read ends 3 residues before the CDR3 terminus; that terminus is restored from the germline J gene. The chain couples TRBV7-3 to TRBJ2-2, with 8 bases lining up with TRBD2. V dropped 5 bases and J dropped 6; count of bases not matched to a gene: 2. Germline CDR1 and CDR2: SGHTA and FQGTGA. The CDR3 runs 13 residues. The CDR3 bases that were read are TGTGCCAGCAGCCGGGGGGGCCCCGGGGAG. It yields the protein CASSRGGPGE. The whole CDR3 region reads CASSRGGPGELFF.